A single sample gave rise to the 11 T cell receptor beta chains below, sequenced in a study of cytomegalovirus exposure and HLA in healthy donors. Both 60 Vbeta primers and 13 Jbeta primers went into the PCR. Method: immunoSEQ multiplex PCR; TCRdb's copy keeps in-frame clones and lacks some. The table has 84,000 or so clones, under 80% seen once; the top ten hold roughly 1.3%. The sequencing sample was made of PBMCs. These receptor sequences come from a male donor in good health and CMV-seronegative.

CDR3 sequence (DNA): TGTGCCAGTAGCATCAGGGGGAATCAGCCCCAGCATTTT. Translation: CASSIRGNQPQHF. This chain uses TRBV19 with TRBJ1-5; the match to TRBD1 covers 7 bases. Germline V gene sequence: CDR1 LNHDA, CDR2 SQIVND (reference sequence). This CDR3 has 13 residues. With 6 bases clipped from V and 4 bases from J, the junction kept 3 bases outside the gene matches.

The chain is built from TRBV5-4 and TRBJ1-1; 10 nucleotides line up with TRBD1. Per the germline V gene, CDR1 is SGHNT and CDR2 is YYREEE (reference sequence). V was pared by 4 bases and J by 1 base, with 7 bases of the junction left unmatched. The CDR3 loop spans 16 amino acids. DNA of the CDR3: TGTGCCAGCAGCCACCGGGACAGGGGACGGAACACTGAAGCTTTCTTT. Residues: CASSHRDRGRNTEAFF.

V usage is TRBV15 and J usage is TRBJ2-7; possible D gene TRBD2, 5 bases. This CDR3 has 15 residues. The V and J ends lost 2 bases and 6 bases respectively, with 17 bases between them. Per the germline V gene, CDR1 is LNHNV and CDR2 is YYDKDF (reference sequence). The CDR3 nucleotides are TGTGCCACCAGCAGATCAACTAGTTTCGCAGGCGAGCAGTACTTC. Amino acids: CATSRSTSFAGEQYF. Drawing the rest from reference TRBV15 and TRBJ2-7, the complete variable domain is DAMVIQNPRYQVTQFGKPVTLSCSQTLNHNVMYWYQQKSSQAPKLLFHYYDKDFNNEADTPDNFQSRRPNTSFCFLDIRSPGLGDTAMYLCATSRSTSFAGEQYFGPGTRLTVT.

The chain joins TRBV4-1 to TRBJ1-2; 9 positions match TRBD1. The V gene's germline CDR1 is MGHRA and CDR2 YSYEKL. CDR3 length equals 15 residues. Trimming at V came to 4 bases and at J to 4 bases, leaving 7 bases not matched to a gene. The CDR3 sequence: CASSLRDRDSYGYTF. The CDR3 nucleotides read TGCGCCAGCAGCCTCCGGGACAGGGACTCCTATGGCTACACCTTC.

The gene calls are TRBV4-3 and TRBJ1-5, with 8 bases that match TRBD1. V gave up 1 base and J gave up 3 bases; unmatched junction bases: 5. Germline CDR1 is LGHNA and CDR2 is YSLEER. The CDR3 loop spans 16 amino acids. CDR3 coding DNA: TGCGCCAGCAGCCAAGCCTCGGACAGGGACAATCAGCCCCAGCATTTT. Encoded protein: CASSQASDRDNQPQHF.

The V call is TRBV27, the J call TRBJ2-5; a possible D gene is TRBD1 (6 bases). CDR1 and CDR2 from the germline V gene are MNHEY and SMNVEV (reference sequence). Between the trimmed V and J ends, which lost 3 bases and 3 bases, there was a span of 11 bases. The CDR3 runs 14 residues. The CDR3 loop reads CASSFDRRKETQYF. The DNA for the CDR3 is TGTGCCAGCAGTTTCGACAGGAGGAAAGAGACCCAGTACTTC.

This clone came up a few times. The CDR3 region is CASSTRGTEAFF. CDR3 coding DNA: TGTGCCAGCAGCACAAGGGGCACTGAAGCTTTCTTT. This rearrangement joins TRBV11-3 to TRBJ1-1, with D perhaps TRBD1 (5 bases). Germline loops: CDR1 SGHNT, CDR2 YENEEA. This CDR3 contains 12 residues. V gave up 5 bases and J gave up 4 bases, with 8 bases separating them.

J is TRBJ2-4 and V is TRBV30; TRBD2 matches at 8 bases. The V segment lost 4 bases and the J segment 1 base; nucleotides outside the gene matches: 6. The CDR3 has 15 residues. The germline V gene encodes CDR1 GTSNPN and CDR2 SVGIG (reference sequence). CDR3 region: CAWKGRGAAKNIQYF. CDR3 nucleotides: TGTGCCTGGAAAGGGCGGGGGGCTGCCAAAAACATTCAGTACTTC.

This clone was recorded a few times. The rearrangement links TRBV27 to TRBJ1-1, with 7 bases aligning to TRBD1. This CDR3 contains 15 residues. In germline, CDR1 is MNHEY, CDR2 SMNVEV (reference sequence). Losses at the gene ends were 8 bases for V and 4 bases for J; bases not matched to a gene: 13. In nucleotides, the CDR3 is TGTGCCAGCCGTATGGGACAGATGAGTATCACTGAAGCTTTCTTT. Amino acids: CASRMGQMSITEAFF.

The CDR3 coding sequence is TGTGCCAGCAGTTTAGAGGGGGACAGGGCACGCTGGAACAAAGCTTTCTTT. Translation gives CASSLEGDRARWNKAFF. The chain is built from TRBV28 and TRBJ1-1, with 9 bases that match TRBD1. V lost 2 bases and J lost 9; bases outside the gene matches: 16. Germline V gene sequence: CDR1 MDHEN, CDR2 SYDVKM. The CDR3 loop spans 17 amino acids.

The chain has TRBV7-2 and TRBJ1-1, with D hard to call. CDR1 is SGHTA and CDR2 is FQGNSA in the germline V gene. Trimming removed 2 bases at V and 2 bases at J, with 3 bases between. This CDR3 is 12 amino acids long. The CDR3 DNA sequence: TGTGCCAGCAGCTTATCAAACACTGAAGCTTTCTTT. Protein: CASSLSNTEAFF.